The subject of this entry is one T cell receptor (beta chain). As yet, its antigen is unknown. Expressed TCRB transcripts were sequenced after all isolated RNA was converted to cDNA. Generated by immunoSEQ multiplex PCR, the TCRdb table keeps only in-frame clones and is missing some. Among around 40,000 clones listed, about two thirds were seen once. This sample is drawn from a study of beta chain features in type 1 diabetes. V lost 6 bases and J lost 5, with 13 bases in between. Germline V gene data show CDR1 as SNHLY and CDR2 as FYNNEI. This CDR3 is 13 amino acids long. Study-wide points: All four CD4+ subsets from Type 1 diabetes patients carried moderately but significantly shorter TCRB CDR3s. cDNA sequencing could over-represent cells with high TCR expression.

The rearrangement links TRBV2 to TRBJ2-5; D is ambiguous. This TCR was sampled from a woman aged 25 to 39 in good health. Sequenced sample: Tregs from blood. CDR3 region: CASSLIERETQYF. For the CDR3, the DNA is TGTGCCAGCAGCCTTATAGAGAGGGAGACCCAGTACTTC.